This T cell receptor (beta chain) was documented in a study of T cell changes during pregnancy in multiple sclerosis. Clones were read by immunoSEQ multiplex PCR, and TCRdb kept only the in-frame ones, dropping some. Here the sample spans tens of thousands of clones, about 88% being singletons. The clonotype originates from a female donor with multiple sclerosis, enrolled in a pregnancy study. Sequences were derived from CD4+ T cells from peripheral blood mononuclear cells, sampled in the second trimester of pregnancy.

The CDR3 DNA reads TGTGCCAGCAGCTTTACTAGCGGGAGCTCCTACGAGCAGTACTTC. Residues: CASSFTSGSSYEQYF. The chain employs TRBV7-2 and TRBJ2-7; 11 nucleotides align to TRBD2. Unmatched junction bases numbered 1, after V lost 3 bases and J lost 0 bases. The CDR3 has 15 amino acids. Germline CDR1 and CDR2: SGHTA and FQGNSA.